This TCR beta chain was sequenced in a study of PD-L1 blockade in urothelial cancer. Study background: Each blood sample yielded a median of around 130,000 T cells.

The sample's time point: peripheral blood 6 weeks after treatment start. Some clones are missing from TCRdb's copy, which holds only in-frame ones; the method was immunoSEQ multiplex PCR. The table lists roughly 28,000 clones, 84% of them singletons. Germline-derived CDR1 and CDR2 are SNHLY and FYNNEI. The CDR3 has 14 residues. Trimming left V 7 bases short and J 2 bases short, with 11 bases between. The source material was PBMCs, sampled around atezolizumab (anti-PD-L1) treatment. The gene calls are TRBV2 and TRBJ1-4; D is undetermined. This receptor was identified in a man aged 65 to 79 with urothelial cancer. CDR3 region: CASKLGSTNEKLFF. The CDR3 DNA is TGTGCCAGCAAACTCGGGTCCACTAATGAAAAACTGTTTTTT.